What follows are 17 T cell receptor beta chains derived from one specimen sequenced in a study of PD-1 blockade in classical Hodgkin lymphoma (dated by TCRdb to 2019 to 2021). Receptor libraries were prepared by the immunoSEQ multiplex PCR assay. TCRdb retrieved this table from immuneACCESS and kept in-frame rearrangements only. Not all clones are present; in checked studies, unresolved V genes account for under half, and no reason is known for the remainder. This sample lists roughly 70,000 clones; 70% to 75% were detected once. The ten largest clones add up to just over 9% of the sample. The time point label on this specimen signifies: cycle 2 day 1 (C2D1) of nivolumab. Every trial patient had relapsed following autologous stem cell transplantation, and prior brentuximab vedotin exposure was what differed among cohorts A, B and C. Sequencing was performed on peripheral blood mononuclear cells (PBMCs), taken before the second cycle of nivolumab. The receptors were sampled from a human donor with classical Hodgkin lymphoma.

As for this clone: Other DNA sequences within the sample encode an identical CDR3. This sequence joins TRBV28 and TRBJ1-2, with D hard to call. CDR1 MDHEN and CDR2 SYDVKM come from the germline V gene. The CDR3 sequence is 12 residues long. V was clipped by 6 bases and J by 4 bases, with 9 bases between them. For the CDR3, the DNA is TGTGCCAGCAGCCTGTTCCCCTATGGCTACACCTTC. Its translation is CASSLFPYGYTF.

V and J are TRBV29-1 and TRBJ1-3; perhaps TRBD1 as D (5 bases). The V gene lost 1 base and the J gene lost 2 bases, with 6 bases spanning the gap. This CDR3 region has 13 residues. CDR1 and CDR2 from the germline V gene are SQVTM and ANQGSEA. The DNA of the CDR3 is TGCAGCGTTGAAGGGGGCCCTGGAAACACCATATATTTT. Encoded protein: CSVEGGPGNTIYF.

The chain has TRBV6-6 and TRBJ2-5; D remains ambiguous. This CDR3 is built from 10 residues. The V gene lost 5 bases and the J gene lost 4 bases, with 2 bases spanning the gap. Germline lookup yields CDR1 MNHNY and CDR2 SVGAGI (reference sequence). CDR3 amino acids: CASSPETQYF. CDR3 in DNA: TGTGCCAGCAGTCCAGAGACCCAGTACTTC.

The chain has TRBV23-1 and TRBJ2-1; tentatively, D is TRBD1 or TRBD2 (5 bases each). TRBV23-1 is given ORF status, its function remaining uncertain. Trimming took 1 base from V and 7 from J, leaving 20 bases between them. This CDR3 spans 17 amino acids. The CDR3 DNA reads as TGCGCCAGCAGTCAATTAGTAAGCAGGGAGAAGCGAAATGAGCAGTTCTTC. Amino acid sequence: CASSQLVSREKRNEQFF.

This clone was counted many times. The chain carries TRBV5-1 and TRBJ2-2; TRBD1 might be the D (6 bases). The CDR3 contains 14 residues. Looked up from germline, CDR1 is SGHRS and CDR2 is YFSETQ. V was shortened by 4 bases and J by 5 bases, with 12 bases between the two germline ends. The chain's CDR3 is CASSPWTATGELFF. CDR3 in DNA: TGCGCCAGCAGCCCCTGGACAGCGACCGGGGAGCTGTTTTTT.

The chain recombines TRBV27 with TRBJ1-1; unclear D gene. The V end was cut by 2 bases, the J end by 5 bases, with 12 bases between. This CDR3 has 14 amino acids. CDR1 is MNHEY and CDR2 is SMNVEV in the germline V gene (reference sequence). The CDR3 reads CASSLMSGGTEAFF. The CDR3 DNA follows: TGTGCCAGCAGTTTAATGTCGGGAGGGACTGAAGCTTTCTTT.

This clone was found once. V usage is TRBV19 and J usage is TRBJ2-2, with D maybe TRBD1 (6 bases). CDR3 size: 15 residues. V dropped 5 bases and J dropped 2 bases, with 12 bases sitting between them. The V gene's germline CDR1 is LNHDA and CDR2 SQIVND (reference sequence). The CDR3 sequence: CASSATGYNTGELFF. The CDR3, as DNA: TGTGCCAGTAGTGCTACAGGGTACAACACCGGGGAGCTGTTTTTT.

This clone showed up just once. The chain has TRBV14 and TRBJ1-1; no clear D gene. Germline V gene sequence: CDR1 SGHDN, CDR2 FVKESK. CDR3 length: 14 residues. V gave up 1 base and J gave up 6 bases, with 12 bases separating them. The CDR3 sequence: CASSQVAGRAEAFF. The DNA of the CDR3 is TGTGCCAGCAGCCAAGTGGCGGGGAGGGCTGAAGCTTTCTTT.

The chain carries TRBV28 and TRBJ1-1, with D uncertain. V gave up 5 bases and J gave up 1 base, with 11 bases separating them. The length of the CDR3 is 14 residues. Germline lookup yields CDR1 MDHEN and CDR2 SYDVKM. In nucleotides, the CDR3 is TGTGCCAGCAGTCCCACAGATTCGAACACTGAAGCTTTCTTT. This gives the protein CASSPTDSNTEAFF.

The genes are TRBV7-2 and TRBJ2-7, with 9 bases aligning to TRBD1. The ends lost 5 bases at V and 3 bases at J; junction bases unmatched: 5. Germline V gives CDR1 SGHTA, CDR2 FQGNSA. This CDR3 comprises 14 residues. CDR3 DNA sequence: TGTGCCAGCAGCCTTTGGGACAGGGACTACGAGCAGTACTTC. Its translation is CASSLWDRDYEQYF.

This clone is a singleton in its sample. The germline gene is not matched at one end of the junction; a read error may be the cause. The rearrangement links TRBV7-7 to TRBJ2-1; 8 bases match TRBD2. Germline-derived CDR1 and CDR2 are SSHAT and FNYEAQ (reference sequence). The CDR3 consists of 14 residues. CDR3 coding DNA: TGTGCTAGCAGCCAAAGCGGGAGTCGGAATGAGCAGTTCTTC. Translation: CASSQSGSRNEQFF.

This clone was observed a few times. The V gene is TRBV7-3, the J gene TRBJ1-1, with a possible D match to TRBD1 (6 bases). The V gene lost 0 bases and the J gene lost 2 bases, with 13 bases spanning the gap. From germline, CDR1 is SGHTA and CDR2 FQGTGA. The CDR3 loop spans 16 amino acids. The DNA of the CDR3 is TGTGCCAGCAGCTTAACCGGGACAACATTTAACACTGAAGCTTTCTTT. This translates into CASSLTGTTFNTEAFF. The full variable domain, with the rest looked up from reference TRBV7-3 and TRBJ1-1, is GAGVSQTPSNKVTEKGKYVELRCDPISGHTALYWYRQSLGQGPEFLIYFQGTGAADDSGLPNDRFFAVRPEGSVSTLKIQRTERGDSAVYLCASSLTGTTFNTEAFFGQGTRLTVV.

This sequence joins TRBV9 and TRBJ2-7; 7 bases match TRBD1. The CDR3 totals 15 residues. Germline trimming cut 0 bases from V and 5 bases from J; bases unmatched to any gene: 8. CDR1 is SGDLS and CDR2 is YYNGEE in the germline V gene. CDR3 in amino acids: CASSVGDSLSHEQYF. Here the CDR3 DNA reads TGTGCCAGCAGCGTAGGGGACAGTTTGTCCCACGAGCAGTACTTC.

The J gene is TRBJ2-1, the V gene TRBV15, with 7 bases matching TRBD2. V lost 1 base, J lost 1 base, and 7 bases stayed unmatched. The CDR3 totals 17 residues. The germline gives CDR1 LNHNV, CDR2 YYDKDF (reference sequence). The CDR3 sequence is CATSRVFSGPSYNEQFF. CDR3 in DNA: TGTGCCACCAGCAGAGTTTTTAGCGGGCCTTCCTACAATGAGCAGTTCTTC.

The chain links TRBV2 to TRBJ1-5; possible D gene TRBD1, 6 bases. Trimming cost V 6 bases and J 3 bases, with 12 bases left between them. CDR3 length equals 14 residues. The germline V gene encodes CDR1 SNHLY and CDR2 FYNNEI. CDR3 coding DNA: TGTGCCAGCAGGGCCGGGACAATCAATCAGCCCCAGCATTTT. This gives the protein CASRAGTINQPQHF.

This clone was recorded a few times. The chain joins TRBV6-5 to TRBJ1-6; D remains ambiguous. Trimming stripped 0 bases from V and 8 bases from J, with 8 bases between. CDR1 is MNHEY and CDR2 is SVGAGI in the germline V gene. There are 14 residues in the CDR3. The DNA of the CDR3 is TGTGCCAGCAGTTACTCGGGCGGAGATTCACCCCTCCACTTT. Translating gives CASSYSGGDSPLHF.

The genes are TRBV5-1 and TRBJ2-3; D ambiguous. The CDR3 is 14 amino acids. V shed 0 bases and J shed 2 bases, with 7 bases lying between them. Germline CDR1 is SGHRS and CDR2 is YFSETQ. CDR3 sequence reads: CASSLGLHTDTQYF. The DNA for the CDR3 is TGCGCCAGCAGCTTGGGACTCCACACAGATACGCAGTATTTT.